This T cell receptor beta chain comes out of a study of B cell selection in AIRE deficiency. Study conclusions and caveats: Of some 3,700 shared Treg TCRbeta sequences, roughly 31% were healthy-donor-only and about 9% patient-only. AIRE-deficient Tconv and Treg repertoires matched healthy donors in TCRBV, CDR3 length, diversity. CDR3s were shorter in shared Treg sequences, reflecting few non-templated nucleotide insertions.

The regulatory T cell sort gate was CD4+CD25hiCD127low/negative. The protocol was immunoSEQ multiplex PCR, while the TCRdb copy is restricted to in-frame clones and leaves out a portion. The sample includes about 18,000 clones, about 92% seen only once; the top ten take 0.85% to 1%. A note on this clone: The antigen is undetermined.

The sequenced material came from CD4+CD25+ Tregs sorted from PBMCs. This TCR came from a human donor in good health.

CDR3 amino acids: CASSLGAGGSYEQYF. DNA for the CDR3: TGTGCCAGCAGCTTAGGCGCAGGGGGCTCCTACGAGCAGTACTTC. This rearrangement joins TRBV11-2 to TRBJ2-7, with 7 bases fitting TRBD1. In germline, CDR1 is SGHAT, CDR2 FQNNGV. The ends lost 1 base at V and 0 bases at J; junction bases unmatched: 3. There are 15 residues in the CDR3.